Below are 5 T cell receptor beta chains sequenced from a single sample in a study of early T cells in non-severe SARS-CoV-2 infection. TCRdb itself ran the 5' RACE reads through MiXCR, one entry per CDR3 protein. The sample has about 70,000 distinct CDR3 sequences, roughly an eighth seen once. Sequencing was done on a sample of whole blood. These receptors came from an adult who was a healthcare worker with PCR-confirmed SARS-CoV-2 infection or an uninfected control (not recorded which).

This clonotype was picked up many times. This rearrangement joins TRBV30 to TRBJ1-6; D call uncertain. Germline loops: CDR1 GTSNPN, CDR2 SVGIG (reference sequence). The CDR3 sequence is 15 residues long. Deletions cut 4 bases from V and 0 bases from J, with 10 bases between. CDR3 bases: TGTGCCTGGAAGGAGAAGAGCTCCTATAATTCACCCCTCCACTTT. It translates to CAWKEKSSYNSPLHF. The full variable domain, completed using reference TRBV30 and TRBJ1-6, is SQTIHQWPATLVQPVGSPLSLECTVEGTSNPNLYWYRQAAGRGLQLLFYSVGIGQISSEVPQNLSASRPQDRQFILSSKKLLLSDSGFYLCAWKEKSSYNSPLHFGNGTRLTVT.

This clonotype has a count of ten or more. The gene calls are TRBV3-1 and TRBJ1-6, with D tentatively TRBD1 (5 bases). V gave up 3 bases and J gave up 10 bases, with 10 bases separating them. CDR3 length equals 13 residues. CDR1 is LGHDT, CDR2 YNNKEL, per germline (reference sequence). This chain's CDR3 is CASSQVPGSPLHF. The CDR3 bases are TGTGCCAGCAGCCAGGTCCCAGGGTCACCCCTCCACTTT.

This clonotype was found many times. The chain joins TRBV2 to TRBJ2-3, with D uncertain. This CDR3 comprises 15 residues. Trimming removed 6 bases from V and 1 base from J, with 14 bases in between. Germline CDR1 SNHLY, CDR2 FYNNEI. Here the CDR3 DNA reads TGTGCCAGCAGCCTGGAGAGACCCGGCACAGATACGCAGTATTTT. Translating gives CASSLERPGTDTQYF.

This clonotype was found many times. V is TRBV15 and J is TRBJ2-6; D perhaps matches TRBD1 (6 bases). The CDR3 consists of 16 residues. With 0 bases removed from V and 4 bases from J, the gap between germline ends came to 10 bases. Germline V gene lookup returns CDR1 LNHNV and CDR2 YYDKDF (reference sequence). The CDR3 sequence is CATSRDTGRGANVLTF. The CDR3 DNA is TGTGCCACCAGCAGAGATACAGGGAGAGGGGCCAACGTCCTGACTTTC.

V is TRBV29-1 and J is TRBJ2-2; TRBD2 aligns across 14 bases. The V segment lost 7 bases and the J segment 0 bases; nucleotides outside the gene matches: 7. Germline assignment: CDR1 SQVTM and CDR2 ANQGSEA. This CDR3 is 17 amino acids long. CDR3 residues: CSAGLAGGGPNTGELFF. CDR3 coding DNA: TGCAGCGCCGGACTAGCGGGAGGTGGGCCGAACACCGGGGAGCTGTTTTTT.